One sample yielded the 15 T cell receptor beta chains listed below, sequenced in a study of blood T cell repertoires in COVID-19. Produced via immunoSEQ multiplex PCR; TCRdb's table is partial and in-frame only. The table shows 150,000 or so clones, with 90% to 95% occurring only once. Source material: peripheral blood. Receptors originate from a woman in her forties or fifties with acute or convalescent COVID-19.

The genes are TRBV28 and TRBJ2-7, with D maybe TRBD2 (6 bases). Per the germline V gene, CDR1 is MDHEN and CDR2 is SYDVKM. The CDR3 runs 14 residues. With 6 bases removed from V and 1 base from J, the gap between germline ends came to 13 bases. CDR3 loop: CASSRLGGSYEQYF. The CDR3, as DNA: TGTGCCAGCAGCCGCTTAGGAGGGTCCTACGAGCAGTACTTC.

The chain has TRBV7-2 and TRBJ1-2, with TRBD1 identical over 7 bases. Germline assignment: CDR1 SGHTA and CDR2 FQGNSA. This CDR3 spans 12 amino acids. With 8 bases clipped from V and 8 bases from J, the junction kept 8 bases outside the gene matches. CDR3 sequence reads: CASSRQGRGYTF. In DNA form, the CDR3 reads TGTGCCAGCTCCCGACAGGGTAGAGGCTACACCTTC.

The chain uses TRBV7-8 and TRBJ2-3; no definite D call. In germline, CDR1 is SGHVS, CDR2 FQNEAQ. This CDR3 is built from 14 residues. Trimming removed 2 bases at V and 3 bases at J, with 9 bases between. The chain's CDR3 is CASSLQTWTDTQYF. CDR3 nucleotide sequence: TGTGCCAGCAGCTTACAGACTTGGACAGATACGCAGTATTTT.

V is TRBV5-1 and J is TRBJ1-3, with 9 nucleotides matching TRBD1. Germline V gives CDR1 SGHRS, CDR2 YFSETQ. The V and J ends lost 1 base and 8 bases, in that order; junction bases with no gene match: 4. The CDR3 runs 14 residues. CDR3 sequence reads: CASSLRTGEDTIYF. CDR3 DNA: TGCGCCAGCAGCTTGCGGACAGGGGAAGACACCATATATTTT. Variable domain in full (rest from reference TRBV5-1 and TRBJ1-3): KAGVTQTPRYLIKTRGQQVTLSCSPISGHRSVSWYQQTPGQGLQFLFEYFSETQRNKGNFPGRFSGRQFSNSRSEMNVSTLELGDSALYLCASSLRTGEDTIYFGEGSWLTVV.

The gene calls are TRBV24-1 and TRBJ2-5, with unresolved D. With 1 base removed from V and 5 bases from J, the gap between germline ends came to 7 bases. Germline CDR1 is KGHDR and CDR2 is SFDVKD. The CDR3 spans 13 residues. The CDR3 bases are TGTGCCACCAGTGATTTTCAGGCGGAGACCCAGTACTTC. Its translation: CATSDFQAETQYF.

This chain joins TRBV11-2 and TRBJ1-1, with D uncertain. From germline, CDR1 is SGHAT and CDR2 FQNNGV. V lost 4 bases to trimming and J lost 4 bases, with 16 bases between them. The CDR3 has 15 residues. The CDR3 DNA is TGTGCCAGCAGCTACCGACGGAGGGAGAGCACTGAAGCTTTCTTT. Amino acid sequence: CASSYRRRESTEAFF.

This clone was detected only a few times. The CDR3 coding sequence is TGTGCCAGCAGCTTACGAACGGGAGACACTGAAGCTTTCTTT. It translates to CASSLRTGDTEAFF. The rearrangement uses TRBV7-9 and TRBJ1-1, with D unclear. The V gene's germline CDR1 is SEHNR and CDR2 FQNEAQ (reference sequence). V lost 2 bases and J 3 bases, leaving 10 bases between the germline ends. The CDR3 spans 14 residues.

The chain joins TRBV4-1 to TRBJ2-1; 11 bases agree with TRBD2. With V trimmed by 0 bases and J by 7 bases, 5 bases remained unmatched. This CDR3 has 16 amino acids. CDR1 and CDR2 (germline): MGHRA, YSYEKL. In DNA form, the CDR3 reads TGCGCCAGCAGCCAAGATGCGGGACTAGCGGTGAATGAGCAGTTCTTC. Protein sequence: CASSQDAGLAVNEQFF.

V gene TRBV2 combines with J gene TRBJ2-1; 11 bases agree with TRBD2. This CDR3 spans 15 amino acids. V shed 4 bases and J 5 bases; nucleotides not matched to a gene: 4. The germline gives CDR1 SNHLY, CDR2 FYNNEI. The CDR3 sequence: CASSGVSGGDNEQFF. The DNA for the CDR3 is TGTGCCAGCAGTGGAGTTAGCGGGGGGGACAATGAGCAGTTCTTC.

Comments on this clone: Because it lacks the conserved phenylalanine or tryptophan at the end, this CDR3 is likely a read error. The limits of the CDR3 on the DNA are not certain, so only TCRdb's listed CDR3 is given. The chain combines TRBV6-1 with TRBJ1-2; the table's D gene call, TRBD1, was not cross checked with the DNA. The CDR3 sequence runs 14 residues, both termini included. Germline CDR1 and CDR2: MNHNS and SASEGT. CDR3 residues: CASSEDGNRQVFIS.

CDR3 loop: CASGELTYEQYF. As DNA, the CDR3 is TGTGCATCGGGGGAATTAACCTACGAGCAGTACTTC. The J gene is TRBJ2-7, the V gene TRBV18, with a tentative D call TRBD2 (6 bases). The germline V gene has CDR1 KGHSH and CDR2 LQKENI. This CDR3 has 12 residues.

CDR3 sequence reads: CASSTLSYEQYF. Here the CDR3 DNA reads TGTGCCAGCTCCACTCTAAGCTACGAGCAGTACTTC. The rearrangement uses TRBV28 and TRBJ2-7; no reliable D call. This CDR3 spans 12 amino acids. From germline, CDR1 is MDHEN and CDR2 SYDVKM. The germline V and J ends were trimmed by 8 bases and 3 bases, with 11 bases remaining between them.

The J gene is TRBJ1-1, the V gene TRBV6-1; D gene ambiguous. The CDR3 is 14 residues long. In germline, CDR1 is MNHNS, CDR2 SASEGT. V was trimmed by 1 base and J by 4 bases, leaving 10 bases between them. CDR3 sequence: CASSEGLAGTEAFF. CDR3 in DNA: TGTGCCAGCAGTGAAGGATTGGCGGGCACTGAAGCTTTCTTT.

The V gene is TRBV5-1, the J gene TRBJ2-5; 9 bases fit TRBD1. The CDR3 consists of 14 residues. V gave up 3 bases and J gave up 3 bases; unmatched junction bases: 3. The germline V gene has CDR1 SGHRS and CDR2 YFSETQ. The CDR3, as DNA: TGCGCCAGCAGCTGTACAGGGGGCGAAGAGACCCAGTACTTC. Translating it yields CASSCTGGEETQYF.

This rearrangement joins TRBV18 to TRBJ2-7, with D maybe TRBD2 (6 bases). Germline CDR1 is KGHSH and CDR2 is LQKENI. V was shortened by 3 bases and J by 4 bases, with 13 bases between the two germline ends. The CDR3 is 14 amino acids. CDR3 DNA: TGTGCCAGCTCACCTGCGGGGTTCCGATACGAGCAGTACTTC. It encodes CASSPAGFRYEQYF.